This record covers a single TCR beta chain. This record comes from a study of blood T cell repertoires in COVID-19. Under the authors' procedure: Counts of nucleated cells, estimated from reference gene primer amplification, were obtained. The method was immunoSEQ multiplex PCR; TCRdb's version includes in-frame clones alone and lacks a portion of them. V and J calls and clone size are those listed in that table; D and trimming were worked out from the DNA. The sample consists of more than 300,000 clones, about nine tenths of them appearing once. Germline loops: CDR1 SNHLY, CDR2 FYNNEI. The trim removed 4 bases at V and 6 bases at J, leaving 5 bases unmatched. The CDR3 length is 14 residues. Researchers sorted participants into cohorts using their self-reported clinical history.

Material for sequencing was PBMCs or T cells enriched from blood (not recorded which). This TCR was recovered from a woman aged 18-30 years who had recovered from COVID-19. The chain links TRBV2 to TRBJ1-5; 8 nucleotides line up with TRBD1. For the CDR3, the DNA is TGTGCCAGCAGTGCCTGGACAGGGACTCAGCCCCAGCATTTT. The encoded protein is CASSAWTGTQPQHF.